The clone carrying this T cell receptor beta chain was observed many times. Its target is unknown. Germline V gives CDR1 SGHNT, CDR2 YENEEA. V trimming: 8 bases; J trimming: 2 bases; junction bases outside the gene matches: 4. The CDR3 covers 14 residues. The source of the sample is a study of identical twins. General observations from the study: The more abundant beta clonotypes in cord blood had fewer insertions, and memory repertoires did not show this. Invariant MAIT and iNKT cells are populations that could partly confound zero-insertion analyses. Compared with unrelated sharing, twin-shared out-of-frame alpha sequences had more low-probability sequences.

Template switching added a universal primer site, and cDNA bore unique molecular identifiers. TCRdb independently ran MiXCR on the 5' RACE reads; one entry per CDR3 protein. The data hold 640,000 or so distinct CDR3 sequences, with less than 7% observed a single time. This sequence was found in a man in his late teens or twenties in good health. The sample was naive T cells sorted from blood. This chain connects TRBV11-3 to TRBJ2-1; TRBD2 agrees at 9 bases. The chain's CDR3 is CASQPSGTYNEQFF. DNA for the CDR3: TGTGCCAGCCAGCCTAGCGGGACCTACAATGAGCAGTTCTTC.